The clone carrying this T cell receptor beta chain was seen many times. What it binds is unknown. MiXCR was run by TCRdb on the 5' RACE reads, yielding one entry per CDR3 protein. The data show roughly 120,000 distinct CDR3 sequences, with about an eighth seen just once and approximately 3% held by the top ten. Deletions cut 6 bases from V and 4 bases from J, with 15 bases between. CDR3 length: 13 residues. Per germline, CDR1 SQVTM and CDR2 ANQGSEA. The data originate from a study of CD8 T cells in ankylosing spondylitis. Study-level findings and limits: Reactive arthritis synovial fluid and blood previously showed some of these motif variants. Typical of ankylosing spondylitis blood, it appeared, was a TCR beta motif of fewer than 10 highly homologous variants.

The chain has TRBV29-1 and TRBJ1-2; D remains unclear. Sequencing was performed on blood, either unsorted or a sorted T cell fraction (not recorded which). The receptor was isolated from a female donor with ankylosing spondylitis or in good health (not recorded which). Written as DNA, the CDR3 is TGCAGCGTCGCGGACGGGAAGAGCTATGGCTACACCTTC. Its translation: CSVADGKSYGYTF. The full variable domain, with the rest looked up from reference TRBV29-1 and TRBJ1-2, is SAVISQKPSRDICQRGTSLTIQCQVDSQVTMMFWYRQQPGQSLTLIATANQGSEATYESGFVIDKFPISRPNLTFSTLTVSNMSPEDSSIYLCSVADGKSYGYTFGSGTRLTVV.